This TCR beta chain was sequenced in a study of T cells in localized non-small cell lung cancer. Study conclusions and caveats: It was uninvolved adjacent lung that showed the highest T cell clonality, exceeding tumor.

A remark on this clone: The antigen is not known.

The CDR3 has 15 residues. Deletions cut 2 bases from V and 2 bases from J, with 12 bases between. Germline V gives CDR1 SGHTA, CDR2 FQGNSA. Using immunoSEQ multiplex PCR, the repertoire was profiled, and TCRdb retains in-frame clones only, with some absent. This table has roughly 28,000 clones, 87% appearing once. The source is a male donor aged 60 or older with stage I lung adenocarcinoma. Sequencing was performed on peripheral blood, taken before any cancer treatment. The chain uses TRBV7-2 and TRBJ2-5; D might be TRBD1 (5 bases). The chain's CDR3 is CASSLNQGPQETQYF. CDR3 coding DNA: TGTGCCAGCAGCTTAAACCAGGGCCCTCAAGAGACCCAGTACTTC.